This T cell receptor (beta chain) originates from a study of beta chain features in type 1 diabetes. Study-wide background: Similarity in age, gender and cell yields was seen between patients and healthy donors.

This clone showed up just a few times. Investigators reverse transcribed all isolated RNA, so they sequenced expressed TCRB transcripts. Generated by immunoSEQ multiplex PCR, the TCRdb table keeps only in-frame clones and is missing some. The data contain hundreds of thousands of clones, approximately 15% of them seen just once; the ten biggest clones take up roughly 0.036%. The CDR3 extends over 17 amino acids. The germline V gene has CDR1 MNHEY and CDR2 SMNVEV (reference sequence). V lost 2 bases and J lost 2; bases outside the gene matches: 12. This chain links TRBV27 with TRBJ2-7; 7 nucleotides line up with TRBD1. The specimen sequenced was naive CD4+ T cells from blood. The receptor was isolated from a man aged 30 to 45 in good health. This chain's CDR3 is CASSLRLGGGPTYEQYF. CDR3 in DNA: TGTGCCAGCAGTTTACGGTTAGGGGGCGGACCCACCTACGAGCAGTACTTC.